This T cell receptor beta chain is from a study of blood T cell repertoires in COVID-19. Study at large: In each case, the material was cDNA or gDNA derived from T cells, B-cell-depleted T cells, or PBMCs.

Recovered status in Cohort 3 required two negative PCRs, clearance, or symptom resolution. The protocol was immunoSEQ multiplex PCR, while the TCRdb copy is restricted to in-frame clones and leaves out a portion. The sample lists some 180,000 clones; approximately 85% were seen once. Germline V gene sequence: CDR1 MDHEN, CDR2 SYDVKM. The ends were cut back, 5 bases at V and 3 bases at J, with 3 bases in the middle. This CDR3 region has 11 residues. This TCR came from a middle-aged man who had recovered from COVID-19. Source material: PBMCs or T cells enriched from blood (not recorded which). The chain uses TRBV28 and TRBJ2-3, with no clear D. Written as DNA, the CDR3 is TGTGCCAGCAGTCGGACAGATACGCAGTATTTT. Translation gives CASSRTDTQYF.